These 23 T cell receptor beta chains came from one sample sequenced in a study of response to subunit inactivated influenza vaccine. TCRdb reprocessed the RT-PCR reads via MiXCR and lists one record per CDR3 protein. The table includes hundreds of thousands of distinct CDR3 sequences, approximately 17% detected once. The sample consisted of PBMCs from blood, taken 5 days after vaccination. The source is a man aged 50 to 60 who received an inactivated influenza vaccine.

The V and J genes are TRBV7-2 and TRBJ2-3; D unresolved. V dropped 7 bases and J dropped 0 bases, with 17 bases sitting between them. The germline V gene encodes CDR1 SGHTA and CDR2 FQGNSA. CDR3 size: 16 residues. CDR3: CASTLVGGTSTDTQYF. In nucleotides, the CDR3 is TGTGCCAGCACCCTAGTGGGTGGAACTAGCACAGATACGCAGTATTTT.

V usage is TRBV5-1 and J usage is TRBJ1-2, with 8 bases matching TRBD1. This CDR3 spans 12 amino acids. Germline CDR1 reads SGHRS; CDR2 reads YFSETQ. V lost 4 bases to trimming and J lost 5 bases; unmatched junction nucleotides: 1. CDR3 region: CASSGQGYGYTF. As DNA, the CDR3 is TGCGCCAGCAGCGGACAGGGATATGGCTACACCTTC. Using reference TRBV5-1 and TRBJ1-2 for the parts outside the CDR3, the full variable domain is KAGVTQTPRYLIKTRGQQVTLSCSPISGHRSVSWYQQTPGQGLQFLFEYFSETQRNKGNFPGRFSGRQFSNSRSEMNVSTLELGDSALYLCASSGQGYGYTFGSGTRLTVV.

The chain combines TRBV5-6 with TRBJ1-5; D is possibly TRBD1 (6 bases). CDR3 length: 16 amino acids. From germline, CDR1 is SGHDT and CDR2 YYEEEE. The ends were cut back, 0 bases at V and 4 bases at J, with 14 bases in the middle. The CDR3 DNA follows: TGTGCCAGCAGCTTGGCCTGGCAGGGGTCAAATCAGCCCCAGCATTTT. Amino acid sequence: CASSLAWQGSNQPQHF.

This clonotype has only a few counts. The chain employs TRBV12-3 or TRBV12-4 and TRBJ2-3; unclear D gene. CDR3 length: 14 residues. The germline V and J ends were trimmed by 7 bases and 2 bases, with 13 bases remaining between them. CDR3 protein: CASTYYGFTDTQYF. CDR3 coding DNA: TGTGCCAGCACCTACTATGGGTTCACAGATACGCAGTATTTT.

In this sample, this clonotype turned up a few times. The V call is TRBV28, the J call TRBJ1-3; TRBD1 agrees at 9 bases. V lost 4 bases to trimming and J lost 6 bases; unmatched junction nucleotides: 4. The CDR3 loop spans 14 amino acids. Germline CDR1 reads MDHEN; CDR2 reads SYDVKM. CDR3 amino acids: CASSSGQGENTIYF. CDR3 nucleotide sequence: TGTGCCAGCAGTTCGGGACAGGGCGAAAACACCATATATTTT.

The chain couples TRBV20-1 to TRBJ1-2; 10 nucleotides line up with TRBD1. Germline trimming cut 3 bases from V and 2 bases from J; bases unmatched to any gene: 3. CDR3 length equals 14 residues. Per the germline V gene, CDR1 is DFQATT and CDR2 is SNEGSKA (reference sequence). The DNA of the CDR3 is TGCAGTGCTAGGCTGACAGGGGGCAACTATGGCTACACCTTC. This sequence encodes CSARLTGGNYGYTF.

Only one count was recorded for this clonotype. The genes are TRBV9 and TRBJ2-2; weak D call: TRBD2 (5 bases). The CDR3 spans 16 residues. In germline, CDR1 is SGDLS, CDR2 YYNGEE. V gave up 0 bases and J gave up 7 bases, with 16 bases separating them. CDR3 coding DNA: TGTGCCAGCAGCGTAGCTAGGCCACTCCGGGGCGGGGAGCTGTTTTTT. It encodes CASSVARPLRGGELFF.

The CDR3 DNA follows: TGTGCCAGCGGTAATCCGTTCAAAGGGCGGGTTGAGCAGTACTTC. Its translation: CASGNPFKGRVEQYF. The V call is TRBV6-1, the J call TRBJ2-7, with D tentatively TRBD2 (5 bases). This CDR3 contains 15 residues. Germline V gene sequence: CDR1 MNHNS, CDR2 SASEGT. Trimming removed 8 bases at V and 7 bases at J, with 24 bases between.

This clonotype was detected a few times. The genes are TRBV25-1 and TRBJ1-2; weak D call: TRBD1 (6 bases). The CDR3 sequence is 13 residues long. The V end was cut by 1 base, the J end by 8 bases, with 11 bases between. Per the germline V gene, CDR1 is MGHDK and CDR2 is SYGVNS. The CDR3 sequence is CASSESTGRGYTF. The CDR3 nucleotides read TGTGCCAGCAGTGAATCGACAGGAAGGGGCTACACCTTC.

This clonotype was counted between two and nine times. The J gene is TRBJ2-7, the V gene TRBV7-2, with D tentatively TRBD2 (5 bases). CDR3 length equals 15 residues. CDR1 SGHTA and CDR2 FQGNSA come from the germline V gene. Trimming removed 5 bases at V and 4 bases at J, with 18 bases between. The CDR3, as DNA: TGTGCCAGCAGCCCCGGACGAGGGCGGGCATACGAGCAGTACTTC. Translation: CASSPGRGRAYEQYF.

With respect to this clonotype: Relative to the germline gene, one junction end is altered; a read error may explain this. The chain has TRBV12-3 or TRBV12-4 and TRBJ1-3; D gene unclear. The CDR3 has 12 amino acids. CDR3: CASSLPLTSPRF. CDR3 sequence (DNA): TGTGCCAGCAGTTTACCTCTCACCAGTCCCCGGTTT.

In its sample, this clonotype was seen many times. This chain uses TRBV7-7 with TRBJ2-5, with D tentatively TRBD2 (6 bases). This CDR3 has 15 amino acids. Germline V gives CDR1 SSHAT, CDR2 FNYEAQ (reference sequence). Trimming removed 5 bases at V and 4 bases at J, with 17 bases between. CDR3 protein: CASSRSGTQRETQYF. CDR3 nucleotide sequence: TGTGCCAGCAGCCGATCCGGGACTCAAAGAGAGACCCAGTACTTC.

This clonotype occurred a few times. The V gene is TRBV27, the J gene TRBJ1-1; weak D call: TRBD1 (5 bases). The CDR3 loop spans 15 amino acids. CDR1 is MNHEY and CDR2 is SMNVEV in the germline V gene (reference sequence). The V gene lost 5 bases and the J gene lost 4 bases, with 17 bases spanning the gap. The CDR3: CASSRTVRGGTEAFF. The CDR3 coding sequence is TGTGCCAGCAGTCGTACCGTTAGGGGAGGCACTGAAGCTTTCTTT.

The J gene is TRBJ2-2, the V gene TRBV24-1; 8 nucleotides align to TRBD1. This CDR3 has 16 amino acids. CDR1 and CDR2 (germline): KGHDR, SFDVKD. The V segment lost 4 bases and the J segment 1 base; nucleotides outside the gene matches: 4. The chain's CDR3 is CATSDWTGKNTGELFF. DNA of the CDR3: TGTGCCACCAGTGACTGGACAGGGAAGAACACCGGGGAGCTGTTTTTT.

The sample holds a few counts of this clonotype. CDR3 sequence (DNA): TGTGCCATCAGGGGGACAGGGAGCTCCTACGAGCAGTACTTC. It encodes CAIRGTGSSYEQYF. This chain connects TRBV10-3 to TRBJ2-7; 9 bases are shared with TRBD1. Germline trimming cut 6 bases from V and 0 bases from J; bases unmatched to any gene: 3. Per the germline V gene, CDR1 is ENHRY and CDR2 is SYGVKD. This CDR3 comprises 14 residues.

This clonotype was seen at least ten times. The chain employs TRBV12-3 or TRBV12-4 and TRBJ2-7; 11 bases match TRBD2. After removal of 7 bases from V and 4 bases from J, the junction contained 6 bases not matched to a gene. The CDR3 consists of 14 residues. The CDR3 region is CASTKLAGVYEQYF. DNA for the CDR3: TGTGCCAGCACCAAACTAGCGGGGGTATACGAGCAGTACTTC.

This clonotype was seen more than once but under ten times. The genes are TRBV20-1 and TRBJ2-3; 7 bases match TRBD2. The CDR3 totals 15 residues. J lost 4 bases, V lost 5 bases, and 12 bases had no gene match. In germline, CDR1 is DFQATT, CDR2 SNEGSKA (reference sequence). CDR3 bases: TGCAGTGCTCGAAGACTAGCCGGATATTCAGATACGCAGTATTTT. Its protein product is CSARRLAGYSDTQYF.

The table lists this clonotype with many counts. The chain joins TRBV12-3 or TRBV12-4 to TRBJ1-1, with D tentatively TRBD1 (5 bases). The CDR3 loop spans 13 amino acids. V was shortened by 0 bases and J by 6 bases, with 8 bases between the two germline ends. CDR3 amino acids: CASSLATGAEAFF. The CDR3 DNA is TGTGCCAGCAGTTTAGCGACGGGGGCTGAAGCTTTCTTT.

The CDR3 region has the DNA TGTGCCACCCGGGGGGATATAGCGGAGCAGTTCTTC. Translating gives CATRGDIAEQFF. The chain recombines TRBV6-5 with TRBJ2-1, with 7 bases lining up with TRBD2. With 10 bases clipped from V and 10 bases from J, the junction kept 10 bases outside the gene matches. Germline V lookup: CDR1 MNHEY, CDR2 SVGAGI. The CDR3 totals 12 residues.

V gene TRBV28 combines with J gene TRBJ2-7; D perhaps matches TRBD2 (6 bases). Germline CDR1 reads MDHEN; CDR2 reads SYDVKM. The CDR3 is made up of 14 amino acids. Trimming took 4 bases from V and 6 from J, leaving 16 bases between them. The CDR3 is CASSSRWRGREQYF. The CDR3 DNA reads TGTGCCAGCAGTTCTCGGTGGCGGGGCCGCGAGCAGTACTTC.

The V call is TRBV11-1, the J call TRBJ2-2; D uncertain. Trimming took 4 bases from V and 2 from J, leaving 11 bases between them. Germline CDR1 and CDR2: SGHAT and FQDESV (reference sequence). The CDR3 has 15 amino acids. CDR3 in DNA: TGTGCCAGCAGCTCCACGACTGTTAACACCGGGGAGCTGTTTTTT. As protein: CASSSTTVNTGELFF.

There are a few counts of this clonotype. The chain employs TRBV7-3 and TRBJ2-1; the match to TRBD2 covers 11 bases. The CDR3 has 15 residues. Germline-derived CDR1 and CDR2 are SGHTA and FQGTGA. V lost 5 bases, J lost 7 bases, and 7 bases stayed unmatched. The CDR3 spells CASSPALAGGNEQFF. The DNA for the CDR3 is TGTGCCAGCAGCCCTGCCCTAGCGGGAGGTAATGAGCAGTTCTTC.

V is TRBV28 and J is TRBJ1-2; 8 positions agree with TRBD1. Per germline, CDR1 MDHEN and CDR2 SYDVKM. The J segment lost 0 bases and the V segment lost 5 bases, leaving 11 bases of the junction unmatched. This CDR3 spans 17 amino acids. The CDR3 spells CASSDRDRSLSNYGYTF. The CDR3, as DNA: TGTGCCAGCAGTGACCGGGACAGGAGTCTTTCTAACTATGGCTACACCTTC.